The rows below give T cell receptor beta chains drawn from one sample of a study of cytomegalovirus exposure and HLA in healthy donors. Measured with immunoSEQ multiplex PCR; TCRdb has only the in-frame clones, and not every one. The table shows some 110,000 clones, with about 71% occurring only once. The sequencing sample was made of PBMCs. The receptors derive from a boy younger than 18 in good health and CMV-seronegative. CDR3s include the opening cysteine and the closing phenylalanine or tryptophan. The D gene is left open where the match is weak. Size values are once, few and many counts, or a class for expanded clones, and some rows have none.

d_gene: .
v_gene: TRBV30
abundance: .
j_gene: TRBJ1-6
CDR3nt: TGTGCCTGGAAGAGGGAAAAATTTAATTCACCCCTCCACTTT
CDR3aa: CAWKREKFNSPLHF

d_gene: TRBD1
v_gene: TRBV6-5
abundance: .
j_gene: TRBJ2-1
CDR3nt: TGTGCCAGCAGTCCCGGACAGGGGGAGGACAATGAGCAGTTCTTC
CDR3aa: CASSPGQGEDNEQFF

d_gene: TRBD2
v_gene: TRBV5-1
abundance: .
j_gene: TRBJ2-3
CDR3nt: TGCGCCAGCAGTTCTGGCGGGGGGGCTATAAATACGCAGTATTTT
CDR3aa: CASSSGGGAINTQYF

d_gene: .
v_gene: TRBV27
abundance: .
j_gene: TRBJ2-3
CDR3nt: TGTGCCAGCAGTCCCCTAGGCACAGATACGCAGTATTTT
CDR3aa: CASSPLGTDTQYF

d_gene: .
v_gene: TRBV29-1
abundance: .
j_gene: TRBJ1-2
CDR3nt: TGCAGCGTTGAAGATCGGGGCAGGGGAAAGTATGGCTACACCTTC
CDR3aa: CSVEDRGRGKYGYTF

d_gene: TRBD1
v_gene: TRBV28
abundance: .
j_gene: TRBJ2-7
CDR3nt: TGTGCCAGCAGTCCGTCGACAGGGGATCGGCACGAGCAGTACTTC
CDR3aa: CASSPSTGDRHEQYF

d_gene: TRBD2
v_gene: TRBV10-2
abundance: .
j_gene: TRBJ2-1
CDR3nt: TGCGCCAGCAGTGGAGTAGCGGGATCCAGTGAGCAGTTCTTC
CDR3aa: CASSGVAGSSEQFF

d_gene: .
v_gene: TRBV30
abundance: .
j_gene: TRBJ2-3
CDR3nt: TGTGCCTGCATCCTAGACCAAGGGGTTGCAGATACGCAGTATTTT
CDR3aa: CACILDQGVADTQYF

d_gene: TRBD1
v_gene: TRBV5-4
abundance: .
j_gene: TRBJ2-7
CDR3nt: TGTGCCAGCAGCTTGGGGGACAGGAGTGCTTACGAGCAGTACTTC
CDR3aa: CASSLGDRSAYEQYF

d_gene: TRBD2
v_gene: TRBV2
abundance: few
j_gene: TRBJ2-1
CDR3nt: TGTGCCAGCAGCGACCTCCTAGCGGCAAGAATCCCGAGGGGTGAGCAGTTCTTC
CDR3aa: CASSDLLAARIPRGEQFF

d_gene: .
v_gene: TRBV30
abundance: .
j_gene: TRBJ1-2
CDR3nt: TGTGCCTGGAGTGTACGTCCCGCTGGAGCTAGATATGGCTACACCTTC
CDR3aa: CAWSVRPAGARYGYTF

d_gene: .
v_gene: TRBV7-9
abundance: .
j_gene: TRBJ2-7
CDR3nt: TGTGCCAGCAGCCAACAAACCTACGAGCAGTACTTC
CDR3aa: CASSQQTYEQYF

d_gene: TRBD1
v_gene: TRBV11-2
abundance: .
j_gene: TRBJ1-1
CDR3nt: TGTGCCAGCAGTATTAACAGGGGATGGAACACTGAAGCTTTCTTT
CDR3aa: CASSINRGWNTEAFF

d_gene: TRBD2
v_gene: TRBV27
abundance: .
j_gene: TRBJ2-1
CDR3nt: TGTGCCAGCAGCAACCCCCGTGGACTAGCGGGAGTGCGGGAGCAGTTCTTC
CDR3aa: CASSNPRGLAGVREQFF

d_gene: .
v_gene: TRBV7-9
abundance: .
j_gene: TRBJ1-1
CDR3nt: TGTGCCAGCAGCCCTCACCAGGGGATCACTGAAGCTTTCTTT
CDR3aa: CASSPHQGITEAFF

d_gene: .
v_gene: TRBV5-8
abundance: .
j_gene: TRBJ2-7
CDR3nt: TGTGCCAGCAGCCTTCCTGGGGGGGCCGCCACCTACGAGCAGTACTTC
CDR3aa: CASSLPGGAATYEQYF

d_gene: .
v_gene: TRBV5-6
abundance: .
j_gene: TRBJ1-5
CDR3nt: TGTGCCAGCAGCCCGGGGGGCTCTCTGGGGCCCCAGCATTTT
CDR3aa: CASSPGGSLGPQHF

d_gene: .
v_gene: TRBV12-1
abundance: .
j_gene: TRBJ1-5
CDR3nt: TGTGCCATCAGCGGGGACAAAAATCAGCCCCAGCATTTT
CDR3aa: CAISGDKNQPQHF

d_gene: TRBD1
v_gene: TRBV2
abundance: .
j_gene: TRBJ1-2
CDR3nt: TGTGCCAGCAGTGAAGGCGAAGGGGGCAATGGCTACACCTTC
CDR3aa: CASSEGEGGNGYTF

d_gene: .
v_gene: TRBV6-5
abundance: .
j_gene: TRBJ1-5
CDR3nt: TGTGCCAGCAGGAAGACAGCCAACAATCAGCCCCAGCATTTT
CDR3aa: CASRKTANNQPQHF

d_gene: TRBD1
v_gene: TRBV19
abundance: .
j_gene: TRBJ1-3
CDR3nt: TGTGCCAGTAGTACGACAGGGACTGGAAACACCATATATTTT
CDR3aa: CASSTTGTGNTIYF

d_gene: TRBD2
v_gene: TRBV25-1
abundance: .
j_gene: TRBJ2-1
CDR3nt: TGTGCCAGCAGCTCCGGGACTAGCACTTACAATGAGCAGTTCTTC
CDR3aa: CASSSGTSTYNEQFF

d_gene: .
v_gene: TRBV10-3
abundance: .
j_gene: TRBJ2-5
CDR3nt: TGTGCCAGCAAGGACAGTTTACAAGAGACCCAGTACTTC
CDR3aa: CASKDSLQETQYF

d_gene: TRBD1
v_gene: TRBV5-1
abundance: .
j_gene: TRBJ1-1
CDR3nt: TGCGCCAGCAGCTTGGGACAGGGGCTGGGAAACACTGAAGCTTTCTTT
CDR3aa: CASSLGQGLGNTEAFF

d_gene: .
v_gene: TRBV4-1
abundance: few
j_gene: TRBJ2-7
CDR3nt: TGCGCCAGCAGCCAAGTGAGTTGGGACAAAGACTACGAGCAGTACTTC
CDR3aa: CASSQVSWDKDYEQYF

d_gene: TRBD1
v_gene: TRBV4-1
abundance: .
j_gene: TRBJ2-1
CDR3nt: TGCGCCAGCAGCCCCCGACAGGGGTCCTACAATGAGCAGTTCTTC
CDR3aa: CASSPRQGSYNEQFF

d_gene: TRBD2
v_gene: TRBV11-1
abundance: .
j_gene: TRBJ2-7
CDR3nt: TGTGCCAGCAGCCTATATGCGGGGGTCGGCTACGAGCAGTACTTC
CDR3aa: CASSLYAGVGYEQYF

d_gene: .
v_gene: TRBV5-5
abundance: .
j_gene: TRBJ1-2
CDR3nt: TGTGCCAGCACCCAGGAGGGGTTGGGTGGCTACACCTTC
CDR3aa: CASTQEGLGGYTF

d_gene: .
v_gene: TRBV27
abundance: once
j_gene: TRBJ1-4
CDR3nt: TGTGCCAGCAGTTTATGGCAGGGAAGCGAAAAACTGTTTTTT
CDR3aa: CASSLWQGSEKLFF

d_gene: .
v_gene: TRBV11-2
abundance: .
j_gene: TRBJ1-2
CDR3nt: TGTGCCAGCAGCCCCATTAGACAGGCACTCGGCTACACCTTC
CDR3aa: CASSPIRQALGYTF

d_gene: TRBD1
v_gene: TRBV5-6
abundance: .
j_gene: TRBJ2-7
CDR3nt: TGTGCCAGCACCGTAGGGGGGACAGGGGATTCCGAGCAGTACTTC
CDR3aa: CASTVGGTGDSEQYF

d_gene: TRBD1
v_gene: TRBV5-1
abundance: .
j_gene: TRBJ2-7
CDR3nt: TGCGCCAGCAGCTTAACAGGGGAAAGCCACGAGCAGTACTTC
CDR3aa: CASSLTGESHEQYF

d_gene: TRBD2
v_gene: TRBV6-5
abundance: .
j_gene: TRBJ2-7
CDR3nt: TGTGCCAGCGCGGGACTAGCGGGGGGATCCTACGAGCAGTACTTC
CDR3aa: CASAGLAGGSYEQYF

d_gene: .
v_gene: TRBV4-1
abundance: .
j_gene: TRBJ1-4
CDR3nt: TGCGCCAGCAGCCAAGACCCGAGACACCCGGTGGGTGAAAAACTGTTTTTT
CDR3aa: CASSQDPRHPVGEKLFF